The text below deals with one T cell receptor beta chain. Its antigen is currently unknown. These data come from a study of T cell repertoires in cytomegalovirus infection. Study-wide context: The public TCR beta signatures pointed to both CMV infection and matching HLA type.

CDR3 length: 15 amino acids. The germline V gene has CDR1 MNHEY and CDR2 SMNVEV (reference sequence). V was pared by 0 bases and J by 4 bases, with 4 bases of the junction left unmatched. One entry per CDR3 protein, called by TCRdb with MiXCR from the reads. The sample contains a few hundred thousand distinct CDR3 sequences, 17% of which appear only once. Findings of the study overall: Summed public TCR beta family frequency identified CMV carriers bearing the relevant HLA. It was HLA-C-restricted CMV-specific TCR beta clonotypes that dominated the response ex vivo.

The clonotype comes from a human donor in good health (CMV status not recorded). Some clones in this sample may be carry-over from other donors' samples. The chain recombines TRBV27 with TRBJ1-1; 8 bases map to TRBD1. The sample was CD8+ T cells from PBMCs. CDR3 residues: CASSLSIRGLTEAFF. The CDR3 nucleotides read TGTGCCAGCAGTTTATCGATCAGGGGGCTCACTGAAGCTTTCTTT.